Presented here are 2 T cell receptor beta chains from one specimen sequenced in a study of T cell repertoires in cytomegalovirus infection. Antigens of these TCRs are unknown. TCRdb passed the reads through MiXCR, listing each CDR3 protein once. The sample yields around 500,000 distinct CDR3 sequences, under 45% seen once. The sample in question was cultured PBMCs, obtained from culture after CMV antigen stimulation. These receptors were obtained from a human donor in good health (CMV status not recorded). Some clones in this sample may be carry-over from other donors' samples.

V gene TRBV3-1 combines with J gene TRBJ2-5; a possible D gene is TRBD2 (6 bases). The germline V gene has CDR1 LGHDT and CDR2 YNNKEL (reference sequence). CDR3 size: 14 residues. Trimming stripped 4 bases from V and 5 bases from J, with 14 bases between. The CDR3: CASSPRPGRETQYF. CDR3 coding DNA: TGTGCCAGCAGCCCCCGACCGGGGAGGGAGACCCAGTACTTC.

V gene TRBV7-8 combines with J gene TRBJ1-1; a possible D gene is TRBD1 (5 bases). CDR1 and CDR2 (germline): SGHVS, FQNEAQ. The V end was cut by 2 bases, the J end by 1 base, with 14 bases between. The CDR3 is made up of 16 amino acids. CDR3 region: CASSLRLGHKNTEAFF. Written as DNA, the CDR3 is TGTGCCAGCAGCTTAAGGTTAGGACATAAGAACACTGAAGCTTTCTTT.